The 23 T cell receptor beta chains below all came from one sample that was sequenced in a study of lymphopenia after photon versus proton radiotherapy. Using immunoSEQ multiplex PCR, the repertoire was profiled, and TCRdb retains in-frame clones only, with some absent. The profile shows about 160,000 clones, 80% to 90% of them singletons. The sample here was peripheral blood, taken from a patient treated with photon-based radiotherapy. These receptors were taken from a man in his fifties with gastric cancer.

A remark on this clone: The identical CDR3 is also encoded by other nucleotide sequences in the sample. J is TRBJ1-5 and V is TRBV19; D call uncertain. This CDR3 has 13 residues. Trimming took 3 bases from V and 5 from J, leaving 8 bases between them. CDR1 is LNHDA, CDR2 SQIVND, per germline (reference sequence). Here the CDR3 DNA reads TGTGCCAGTAGTATCTCCGGCGATCAGCCCCAGCATTTT. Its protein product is CASSISGDQPQHF.

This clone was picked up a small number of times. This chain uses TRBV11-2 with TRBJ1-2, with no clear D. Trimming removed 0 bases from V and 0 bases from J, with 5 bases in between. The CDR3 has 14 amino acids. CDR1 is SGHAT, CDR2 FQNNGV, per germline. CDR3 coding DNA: TGTGCCAGCAGCTTAGATTCCGCTAACTATGGCTACACCTTC. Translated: CASSLDSANYGYTF.

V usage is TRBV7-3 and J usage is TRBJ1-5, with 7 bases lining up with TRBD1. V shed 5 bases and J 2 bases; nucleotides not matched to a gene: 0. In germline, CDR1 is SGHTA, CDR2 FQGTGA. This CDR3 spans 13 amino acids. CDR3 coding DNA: TGTGCCAGCAGCGGACAGGGCAATCAGCCCCAGCATTTT. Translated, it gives CASSGQGNQPQHF.

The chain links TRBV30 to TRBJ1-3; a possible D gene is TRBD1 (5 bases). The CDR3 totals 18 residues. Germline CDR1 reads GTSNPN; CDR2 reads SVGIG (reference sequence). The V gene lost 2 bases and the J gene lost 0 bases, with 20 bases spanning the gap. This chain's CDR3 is CAWSPPPYRTSSGNTIYF. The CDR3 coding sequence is TGTGCCTGGAGTCCACCCCCCTACAGGACGAGCTCTGGAAACACCATATATTTT.

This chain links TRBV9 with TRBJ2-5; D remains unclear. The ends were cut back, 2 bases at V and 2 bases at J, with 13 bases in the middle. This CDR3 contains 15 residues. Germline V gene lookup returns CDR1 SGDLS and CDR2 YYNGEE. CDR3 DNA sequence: TGTGCCAGCAGCGTCGCCTTGGGCTCACAAGAGACCCAGTACTTC. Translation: CASSVALGSQETQYF.

CDR3 bases: TGTGCCAGCAAGTACACCGGGGAGCTGTTTTTT. This translates into CASKYTGELFF. This chain joins TRBV21-1 and TRBJ2-2. TRBV21-1 is classified as a pseudogene. This CDR3 contains 11 residues.

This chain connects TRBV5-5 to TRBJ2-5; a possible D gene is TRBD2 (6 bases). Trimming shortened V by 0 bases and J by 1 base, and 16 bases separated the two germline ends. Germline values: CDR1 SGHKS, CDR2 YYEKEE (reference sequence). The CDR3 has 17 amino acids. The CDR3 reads CASSLEGRGPPQETQYF. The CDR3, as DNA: TGTGCCAGCAGCTTGGAAGGGCGGGGACCTCCCCAAGAGACCCAGTACTTC.

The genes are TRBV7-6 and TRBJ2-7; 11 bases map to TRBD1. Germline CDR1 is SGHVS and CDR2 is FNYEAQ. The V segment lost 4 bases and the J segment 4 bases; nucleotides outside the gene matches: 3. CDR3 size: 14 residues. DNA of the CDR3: TGTGCCAGCAGCTGGGGACAGGGGGGGTACGAGCAGTACTTC. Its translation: CASSWGQGGYEQYF.

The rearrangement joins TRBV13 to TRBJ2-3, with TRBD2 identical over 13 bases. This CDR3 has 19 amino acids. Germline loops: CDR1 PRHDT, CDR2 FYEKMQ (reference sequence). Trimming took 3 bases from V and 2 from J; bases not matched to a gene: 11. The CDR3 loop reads CASSLDEVTSGRNTDTQYF. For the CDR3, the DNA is TGTGCCAGCAGCTTGGACGAAGTGACTAGCGGGAGGAACACAGATACGCAGTATTTT. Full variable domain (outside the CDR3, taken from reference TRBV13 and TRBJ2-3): AAGVIQSPRHLIKEKRETATLKCYPIPRHDTVYWYQQGPGQDPQFLISFYEKMQSDKGSIPDRFSAQQFSDYHSELNMSSLELGDSALYFCASSLDEVTSGRNTDTQYFGPGTRLTVL.

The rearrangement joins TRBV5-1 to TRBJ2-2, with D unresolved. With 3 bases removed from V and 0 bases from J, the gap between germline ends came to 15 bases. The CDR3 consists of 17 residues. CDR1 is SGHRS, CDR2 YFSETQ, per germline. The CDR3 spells CASSSRVGGTNTGELFF. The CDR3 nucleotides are TGCGCCAGCAGCTCTAGGGTTGGCGGAACGAACACCGGGGAGCTGTTTTTT.

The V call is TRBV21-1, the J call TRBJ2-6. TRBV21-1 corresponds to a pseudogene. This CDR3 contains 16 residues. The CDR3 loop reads CASSWLQQSRANVLTF. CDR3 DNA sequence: TGTGCCAGCAGCTGGCTACAACAAAGTCGGGCCAACGTCCTGACTTTC.

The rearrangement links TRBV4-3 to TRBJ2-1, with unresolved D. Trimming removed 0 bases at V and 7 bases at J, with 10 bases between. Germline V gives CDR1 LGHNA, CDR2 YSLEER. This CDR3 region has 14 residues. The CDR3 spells CASSQDLEVNEQFF. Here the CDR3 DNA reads TGCGCCAGCAGCCAAGATCTTGAGGTAAATGAGCAGTTCTTC.

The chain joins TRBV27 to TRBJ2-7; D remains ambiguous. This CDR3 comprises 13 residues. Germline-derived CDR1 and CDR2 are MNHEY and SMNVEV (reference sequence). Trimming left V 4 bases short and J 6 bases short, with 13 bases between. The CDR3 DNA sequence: TGTGCCAGCAGTTATACTCAGTGGTCCGAGCAGTACTTC. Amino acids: CASSYTQWSEQYF.

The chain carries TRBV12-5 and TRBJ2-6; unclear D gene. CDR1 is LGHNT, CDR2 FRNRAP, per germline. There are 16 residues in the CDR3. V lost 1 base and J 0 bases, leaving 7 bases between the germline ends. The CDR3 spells CASGLGRCSGANVLTF. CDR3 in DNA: TGTGCTAGTGGTTTGGGACGGTGCTCTGGGGCCAACGTCCTGACTTTC.

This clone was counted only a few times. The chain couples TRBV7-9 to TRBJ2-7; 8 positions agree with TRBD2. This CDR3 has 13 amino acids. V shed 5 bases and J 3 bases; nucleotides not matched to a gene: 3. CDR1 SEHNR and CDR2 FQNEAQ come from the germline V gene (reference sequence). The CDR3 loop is CASSLREGYEQYF. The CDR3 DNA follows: TGTGCCAGCAGCCTCCGGGAGGGCTACGAGCAGTACTTC.

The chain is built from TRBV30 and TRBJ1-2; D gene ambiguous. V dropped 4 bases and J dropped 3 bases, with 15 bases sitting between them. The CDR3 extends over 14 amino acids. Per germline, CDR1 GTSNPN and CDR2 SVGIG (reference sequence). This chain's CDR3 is CAWTGGSTYYGYTF. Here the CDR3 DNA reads TGTGCCTGGACCGGAGGAAGCACTTACTATGGCTACACCTTC.

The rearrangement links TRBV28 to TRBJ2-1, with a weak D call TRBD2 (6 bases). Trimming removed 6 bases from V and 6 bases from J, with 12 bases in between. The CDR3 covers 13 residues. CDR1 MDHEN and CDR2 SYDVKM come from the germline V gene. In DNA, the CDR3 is TGTGCCAGCAGGCGGGACTTGATCAATGAGCAGTTCTTC. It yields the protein CASRRDLINEQFF.

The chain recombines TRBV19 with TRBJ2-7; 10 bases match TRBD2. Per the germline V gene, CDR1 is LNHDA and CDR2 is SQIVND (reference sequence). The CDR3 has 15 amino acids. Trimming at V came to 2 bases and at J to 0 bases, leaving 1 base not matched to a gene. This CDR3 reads CASSITSGISYEQYF. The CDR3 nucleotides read TGTGCCAGTAGTATAACTAGCGGGATCTCCTACGAGCAGTACTTC.

As DNA, the CDR3 is TGTGCCAGCAGCAAAGCGCGTCTAGCGGGCTCCTACGAGCAGTACTTC. It codes for CASSKARLAGSYEQYF. V gene TRBV21-1 combines with J gene TRBJ2-7; the table assigns TRBD2, which was not confirmed against the DNA. TRBV21-1 is classified as a pseudogene. The CDR3 loop spans 16 amino acids.

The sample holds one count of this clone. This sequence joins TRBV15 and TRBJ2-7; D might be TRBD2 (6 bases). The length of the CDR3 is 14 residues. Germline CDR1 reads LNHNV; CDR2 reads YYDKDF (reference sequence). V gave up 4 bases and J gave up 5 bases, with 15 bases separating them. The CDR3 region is CATSTRESGNEQYF. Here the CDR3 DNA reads TGTGCCACCAGCACCCGGGAGTCCGGGAACGAGCAGTACTTC.

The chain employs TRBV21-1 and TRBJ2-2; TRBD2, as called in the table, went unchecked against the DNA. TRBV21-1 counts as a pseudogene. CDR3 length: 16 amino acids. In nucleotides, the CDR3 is TGTGCCAGCAGCATTTATTTCGGGACGAACACCGGGGAGCTGTTTTTT. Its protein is CASSIYFGTNTGELFF.

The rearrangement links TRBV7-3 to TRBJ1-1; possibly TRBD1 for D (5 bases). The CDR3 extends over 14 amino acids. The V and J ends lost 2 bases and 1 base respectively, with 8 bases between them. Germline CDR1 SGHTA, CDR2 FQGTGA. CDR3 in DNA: TGTGCCAGCAGCTTAGGACACGCGAACACTGAAGCTTTCTTT. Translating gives CASSLGHANTEAFF.

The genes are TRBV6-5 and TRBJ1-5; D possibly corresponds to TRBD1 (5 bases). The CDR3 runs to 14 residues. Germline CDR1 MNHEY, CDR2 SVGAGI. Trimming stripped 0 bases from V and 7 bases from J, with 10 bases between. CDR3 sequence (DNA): TGTGCCAGCAGTTACTCGGGGGACGGCCAGCCCCAGCATTTT. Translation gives CASSYSGDGQPQHF.